This paragraph reports one T cell receptor beta chain. The CDR3 totals 15 residues. The ends lost 3 bases at V and 10 bases at J; junction bases unmatched: 13. The germline gives CDR1 SGHRS, CDR2 YFSETQ. This entry is derived from a study of blood T cell repertoires in COVID-19. About the research overall: T cells, B-cell-depleted T cells, or PBMCs supplied cDNA or gDNA.

Original methodology: Reference gene primer amplification gave estimated nucleated cell counts. Profiling relied on immunoSEQ multiplex PCR, and the TCRdb table lists in-frame clones only, not all of them. That table gives V, J and clone size, and the DNA gave D and trimming. The table has about 220,000 clones, around 82% seen once. The chain uses TRBV5-1 and TRBJ1-2, with 9 bases matching TRBD1. What was sequenced was peripheral blood. The sequence was obtained from a woman aged 70-85 years with acute or convalescent COVID-19. The CDR3 DNA sequence: TGCGCCAGCAGCTCCTCCCGACAGGGGGAAGAGGACTACACCTTC. Translation: CASSSSRQGEEDYTF.